These 27 T cell receptor beta chains share one sample of origin, sequenced in a study of OX40 agonist ivuxolimab in advanced cancers. Some clones are missing from TCRdb's copy, which holds only in-frame ones; the method was immunoSEQ multiplex PCR. The sample holds tens of thousands of clones, about 90% seen once. The sequences come from CD4+ or CD8+ T cells sorted from blood, collected in a trial of the OX40 agonist ivuxolimab. These receptors were taken from an adult with an advanced solid tumor such as melanoma, head and neck, liver or kidney cancer.

The chain couples TRBV7-3 to TRBJ2-2; D gene uncertain. CDR3 size: 13 residues. The V gene lost 5 bases and the J gene lost 7 bases, with 11 bases spanning the gap. Germline values: CDR1 SGHTA, CDR2 FQGTGA. This CDR3 is CASSKGTDGELFF. The CDR3 DNA reads as TGTGCCAGCAGCAAGGGCACGGACGGGGAGCTGTTTTTT.

The genes are TRBV5-8 and TRBJ1-1; D not resolved. Germline V gene data show CDR1 as SGHTS and CDR2 as YDEGEE. CDR3 size: 14 residues. Deletions cut 0 bases from V and 4 bases from J, with 10 bases between. The CDR3 region has the DNA TGTGCCAGCAGCTTGGCCGGCAGACGCACTGAAGCTTTCTTT. Its protein product is CASSLAGRRTEAFF. The full variable domain, in which reference TRBV5-8 and TRBJ1-1 provide the parts outside the CDR3, is EAGVTQSPTHLIKTRGQQATLRCSPISGHTSVYWYQQALGLGLQFLLWYDEGEERNRGNFPPRFSGRQFPNYSSELNVNALELEDSALYLCASSLAGRRTEAFFGQGTRLTVV.

This clone was seen just once. The same CDR3 also results from other DNA sequences found in this sample. CDR3 sequence: CASSPQDTGELFF. CDR3 in DNA: TGTGCCAGCAGCCCTCAAGACACCGGGGAGCTGTTTTTT. The rearrangement uses TRBV14 and TRBJ2-2; D not certain. Between the trimmed V and J ends, which lost 4 bases and 3 bases, there was a span of 6 bases. Germline V lookup: CDR1 SGHDN, CDR2 FVKESK. The CDR3 has 13 residues.

The chain joins TRBV30 to TRBJ2-5; D unresolved. The germline V gene has CDR1 GTSNPN and CDR2 SVGIG (reference sequence). The V end was cut by 3 bases, the J end by 4 bases, with 21 bases between. This CDR3 has 16 residues. The CDR3 DNA follows: TGTGCCTGGAGGGGTGGCAGTATCGTTTGGGGAGAGACCCAGTACTTC. As protein: CAWRGGSIVWGETQYF.

The rearrangement links TRBV7-6 to TRBJ2-7, with a weak D call TRBD1 (6 bases). V was pared by 0 bases and J by 3 bases, with 12 bases between. Germline loops: CDR1 SGHVS, CDR2 FNYEAQ. CDR3 length: 15 residues. This CDR3 reads CASSLAIGQSYEQYF. DNA for the CDR3: TGTGCCAGCAGCTTAGCGATCGGACAGAGCTACGAGCAGTACTTC.

The rearrangement uses TRBV27 and TRBJ2-1, with TRBD2 matching over 8 bases. CDR3 size: 14 residues. With V trimmed by 0 bases and J by 15 bases, 10 bases remained unmatched. CDR1 and CDR2 from the germline V gene are MNHEY and SMNVEV (reference sequence). This CDR3 reads CASSLSPLADIGFF. As DNA, the CDR3 is TGTGCCAGCAGTTTATCACCACTAGCGGATATAGGGTTCTTC.

The chain uses TRBV5-4 and TRBJ2-1, with D tentatively TRBD2 (6 bases). The CDR3 runs 18 residues. V was shortened by 0 bases and J by 0 bases, with 16 bases between the two germline ends. Germline V CDR1 and CDR2: SGHNT, YYREEE (reference sequence). The CDR3 sequence: CASSLAGAGRSSYNEQFF. As DNA, the CDR3 is TGTGCCAGCAGCTTGGCCGGGGCGGGGCGGAGCTCCTACAATGAGCAGTTCTTC.

This clone was seen a single time. The J gene is TRBJ2-7, the V gene TRBV28; D might be TRBD1 (8 bases). The CDR3 spans 14 residues. Trimming took off 10 bases at V and 2 bases at J, with 18 bases between the two ends. Germline V CDR1 and CDR2: MDHEN, SYDVKM. CDR3: CATQGDYLTYEQYF. CDR3 in DNA: TGTGCCACACAGGGGGACTACCTAACCTACGAGCAGTACTTC.

The rearrangement joins TRBV14 to TRBJ2-1; 8 nucleotides match TRBD1. The CDR3 is made up of 15 amino acids. Trimming removed 3 bases from V and 2 bases from J; junction bases left unmatched: 3. Germline CDR1 reads SGHDN; CDR2 reads FVKESK. CDR3 region: CASSQEQGAYNEQFF. The CDR3 DNA sequence: TGTGCCAGCAGCCAGGAACAGGGGGCCTACAATGAGCAGTTCTTC.

The chain joins TRBV5-1 to TRBJ1-6; no clear D gene. V was trimmed by 0 bases and J by 7 bases, leaving 5 bases between them. This CDR3 spans 13 amino acids. Germline CDR1 SGHRS, CDR2 YFSETQ. CDR3 protein: CASSLDGNSPLHF. DNA for the CDR3: TGCGCCAGCAGCTTGGACGGAAATTCACCCCTCCACTTT.

This clone was found a few times. J is TRBJ1-6 and V is TRBV15; D is uncertain. This CDR3 has 16 residues. Trimming took 5 bases from V and 4 from J, leaving 15 bases between them. The germline CDR1 and CDR2 sequences are LNHNV and YYDKDF (reference sequence). CDR3 sequence reads: CATSAPRSSYNSPLHF. In nucleotides, the CDR3 is TGTGCCACCAGCGCCCCGCGGAGCTCTTATAATTCACCCCTCCACTTT.

V gene TRBV27 combines with J gene TRBJ2-1, with D perhaps TRBD2 (6 bases). With 0 bases removed from V and 7 bases from J, the gap between germline ends came to 13 bases. CDR1 and CDR2 (germline): MNHEY, SMNVEV (reference sequence). The CDR3 extends over 15 amino acids. CDR3 coding DNA: TGTGCCAGCAGTTTATCGGGTTACGGGAGTAATGAGCAGTTCTTC. Residues: CASSLSGYGSNEQFF.

The V gene is TRBV5-4, the J gene TRBJ2-7; D possibly corresponds to TRBD2 (7 bases). The V end lost 0 bases, the J end lost 3 bases, and 13 bases lay between the germline ends. CDR3 length: 15 residues. Germline V gives CDR1 SGHNT, CDR2 YYREEE (reference sequence). The CDR3 nucleotides are TGTGCCAGCAGCTTGGAAGCAGGGGACTACTACGAGCAGTACTTC. This gives the protein CASSLEAGDYYEQYF.

This clone was picked up a small number of times. The V call is TRBV19, the J call TRBJ1-6, with TRBD1 as a possible D gene (6 bases). Trimming left V 7 bases short and J 6 bases short, with 13 bases between. Germline assignment: CDR1 LNHDA and CDR2 SQIVND (reference sequence). This CDR3 contains 14 residues. The CDR3 sequence is CASTGGPGNSPLHF. The DNA of the CDR3 is TGTGCCAGTACCGGGGGGCCGGGTAATTCACCCCTCCACTTT.

CDR3 sequence (DNA): TGTGCCAGCAGTTCAGGACAGAACTATGGCTACACCTTC. Its translation: CASSSGQNYGYTF. The chain carries TRBV27 and TRBJ1-2, with a tentative D call TRBD1 (6 bases). Trimming shortened V by 4 bases and J by 2 bases, and 8 bases separated the two germline ends. The CDR3 consists of 13 residues. Germline lookup yields CDR1 MNHEY and CDR2 SMNVEV (reference sequence).

About this clone: At one end, the junction sequence differs from germline, possibly due to a read error. The chain joins TRBV11-2 to TRBJ2-7; TRBD2 matches at 8 bases. Germline CDR1 reads SGHAT; CDR2 reads FQNNGV. The CDR3 runs 12 residues. Here the CDR3 DNA reads TGTGCCAGCAGCTCAACCGGGGGGGTTTGGAACTTC. Translated: CASSSTGGVWNF.

The chain joins TRBV19 to TRBJ2-3; D gene ambiguous. The CDR3 consists of 13 residues. V dropped 11 bases and J dropped 4 bases, with 16 bases sitting between them. The germline CDR1 and CDR2 sequences are LNHDA and SQIVND (reference sequence). The CDR3 is CASMGGLADTQYF. The CDR3 DNA sequence: TGTGCCTCCATGGGCGGCTTGGCAGATACGCAGTATTTT.

The chain has TRBV28 and TRBJ1-6; D is unclear. Trimming removed 2 bases at V and 3 bases at J, with 8 bases between. The CDR3 covers 15 residues. The V gene's germline CDR1 is MDHEN and CDR2 SYDVKM. The CDR3 loop reads CASSLGPDYNSPLHF. CDR3 DNA sequence: TGTGCCAGCAGTTTAGGGCCAGACTATAATTCACCCCTCCACTTT.

The chain is built from TRBV6-4 and TRBJ2-3; D remains ambiguous. CDR1 is MRHNA, CDR2 SNTAGT, per germline. Trimming removed 5 bases from V and 0 bases from J, with 12 bases in between. This CDR3 region has 15 residues. CDR3 bases: TGTGCCAGCAGTAGTGGAGTTCGGAGCACAGATACGCAGTATTTT. Translated: CASSSGVRSTDTQYF.

This chain uses TRBV7-3 with TRBJ2-3; tentatively, D is TRBD1 (5 bases). CDR1 SGHTA and CDR2 FQGTGA come from the germline V gene. The CDR3 contains 15 residues. Trimming took off 5 bases at V and 0 bases at J, with 12 bases between the two ends. In DNA, the CDR3 is TGTGCCAGCAGCCCTGGGGCGGCTAGCACAGATACGCAGTATTTT. It codes for CASSPGAASTDTQYF. The variable domain in full, with the rest retrieved from reference TRBV7-3 and TRBJ2-3, is GAGVSQTPSNKVTEKGKYVELRCDPISGHTALYWYRQSLGQGPEFLIYFQGTGAADDSGLPNDRFFAVRPEGSVSTLKIQRTERGDSAVYLCASSPGAASTDTQYFGPGTRLTVL.

A few counts support this clone. This rearrangement joins TRBV7-7 to TRBJ2-5, with 8 bases that match TRBD2. Germline V gene data show CDR1 as SSHAT and CDR2 as FNYEAQ (reference sequence). CDR3 length: 15 amino acids. V lost 3 bases, J lost 5 bases, and 8 bases stayed unmatched. The chain's CDR3 is CASSFKAGELETQYF. The CDR3 DNA reads as TGTGCCAGCAGCTTCAAAGCGGGGGAATTGGAGACCCAGTACTTC.

The sample holds a few counts of this clone. This chain joins TRBV25-1 and TRBJ2-7; possibly TRBD1 for D (6 bases). Germline assignment: CDR1 MGHDK and CDR2 SYGVNS. The ends were cut back, 10 bases at V and 3 bases at J, with 10 bases in the middle. CDR3 length: 11 amino acids. The CDR3 is CATEQGYEQYF. The CDR3 coding sequence is TGTGCCACCGAACAGGGCTACGAGCAGTACTTC.

The rearrangement uses TRBV28 and TRBJ2-3, with 10 bases lining up with TRBD1. Germline loops: CDR1 MDHEN, CDR2 SYDVKM. V shed 1 base, J shed 0 bases, and the junction held 13 bases outside the gene matches. This CDR3 has 20 residues. The CDR3 nucleotides read TGTGCCAGCAGTTTATCCGGGACAGGGGTTTCTACTACTAGCACAGATACGCAGTATTTT. This encodes CASSLSGTGVSTTSTDTQYF.

This rearrangement joins TRBV27 to TRBJ2-2, with D unresolved. The CDR3 loop spans 13 amino acids. Trimming pared 5 bases from V and 0 bases from J, leaving 4 bases between. Germline CDR1 MNHEY, CDR2 SMNVEV (reference sequence). CDR3 in DNA: TGTGCCAGCAGTCCGACGAACACCGGGGAGCTGTTTTTT. This encodes CASSPTNTGELFF.

This clone was detected only once. The genes are TRBV10-3 and TRBJ2-1; D might be TRBD1 (5 bases). V shed 8 bases and J shed 0 bases, with 14 bases lying between them. There are 15 residues in the CDR3. The germline gives CDR1 ENHRY, CDR2 SYGVKD. The CDR3 is CAIGIPGFSYNEQFF. CDR3 sequence (DNA): TGTGCCATCGGGATCCCAGGGTTCTCCTACAATGAGCAGTTCTTC.

The genes are TRBV27 and TRBJ1-5; TRBD1 matches 7 bases. Germline CDR1 is MNHEY and CDR2 is SMNVEV (reference sequence). J lost 6 bases, V lost 3 bases, and 11 bases had no gene match. This CDR3 contains 16 residues. The CDR3 sequence is CASSLVAGGLSQPQHF. In DNA, the CDR3 is TGTGCCAGCAGTTTGGTGGCAGGGGGGTTGAGTCAGCCCCAGCATTTT.

The chain uses TRBV6-4 and TRBJ1-1, with 7 positions matching TRBD1. CDR3 length equals 13 residues. Germline V lookup: CDR1 MRHNA, CDR2 SNTAGT. Unmatched junction bases numbered 2, after V lost 2 bases and J lost 5 bases. The DNA for the CDR3 is TGTGCCAGCAGTGACACAGGGGTGACTGAAGCTTTCTTT. It translates to CASSDTGVTEAFF.